This TCR beta chain was captured in a study of blood T cell repertoires in COVID-19. On the study more broadly: Samples representing acute and convalescent COVID-19 were sourced from the United States, Italy and Spain. T cells, B-cell-depleted T cells, or PBMCs supplied cDNA or gDNA.

Study processing details: Counts of nucleated cells, estimated from reference gene primer amplification, were obtained. The method was immunoSEQ multiplex PCR; TCRdb's version includes in-frame clones alone and lacks a portion of them. The V and J calls and clone size are taken from that table; D and trimming were inferred from the DNA. The table includes 300,000 or so clones, more than 80% detected once. The trim removed 2 bases at V and 3 bases at J, leaving 6 bases unmatched. Germline V lookup: CDR1 MNHEY, CDR2 SVGAGI. CDR3 length equals 15 residues. The chain couples TRBV6-5 to TRBJ1-1, with 7 bases identical to TRBD1. Sequencing was performed on peripheral blood. This clonotype was sampled from a woman aged 40 to 50 with acute or convalescent COVID-19. CDR3 coding DNA: TGTGCCAGCAGTTACGCCCCCACAGGGGACACTGAAGCTTTCTTT. Translating it yields CASSYAPTGDTEAFF.